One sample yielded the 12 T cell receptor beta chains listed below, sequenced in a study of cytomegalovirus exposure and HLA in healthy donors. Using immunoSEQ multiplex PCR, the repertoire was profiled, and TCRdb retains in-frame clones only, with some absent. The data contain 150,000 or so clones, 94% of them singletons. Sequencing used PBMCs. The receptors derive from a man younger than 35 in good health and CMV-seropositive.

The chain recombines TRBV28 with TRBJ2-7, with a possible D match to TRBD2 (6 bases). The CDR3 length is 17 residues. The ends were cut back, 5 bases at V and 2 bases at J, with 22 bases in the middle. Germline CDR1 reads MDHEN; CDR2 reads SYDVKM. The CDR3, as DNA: TGTGCCAGCAGTCCCCTCGCCCGGGACTTGGCCCCCTACGAGCAGTACTTC. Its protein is CASSPLARDLAPYEQYF.

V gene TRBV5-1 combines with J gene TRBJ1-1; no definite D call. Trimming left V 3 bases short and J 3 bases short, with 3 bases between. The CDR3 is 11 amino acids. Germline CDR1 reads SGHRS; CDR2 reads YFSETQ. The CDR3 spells CASSSYTEAFF. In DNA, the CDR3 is TGCGCCAGCAGCTCCTACACTGAAGCTTTCTTT.

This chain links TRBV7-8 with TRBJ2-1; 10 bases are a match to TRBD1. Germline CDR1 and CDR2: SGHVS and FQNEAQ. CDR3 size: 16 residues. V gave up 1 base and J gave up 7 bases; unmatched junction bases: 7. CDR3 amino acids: CASSLGWGTGENEQFF. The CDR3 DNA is TGTGCCAGCAGCTTAGGATGGGGGACAGGGGAAAATGAGCAGTTCTTC.

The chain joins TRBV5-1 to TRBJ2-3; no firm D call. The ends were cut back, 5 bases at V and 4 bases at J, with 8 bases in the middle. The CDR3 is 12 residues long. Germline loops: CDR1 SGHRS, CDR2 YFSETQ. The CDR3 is CASRELADTQYF. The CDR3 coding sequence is TGCGCCAGCAGGGAGTTAGCAGATACGCAGTATTTT.

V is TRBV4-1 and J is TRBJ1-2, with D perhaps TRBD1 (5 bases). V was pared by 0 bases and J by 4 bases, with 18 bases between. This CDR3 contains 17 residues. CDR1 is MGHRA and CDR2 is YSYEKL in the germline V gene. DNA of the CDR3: TGCGCCAGCAGCCAAGATCAATTCAGTCAGGGCCGCTATGGCTACACCTTC. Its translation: CASSQDQFSQGRYGYTF.

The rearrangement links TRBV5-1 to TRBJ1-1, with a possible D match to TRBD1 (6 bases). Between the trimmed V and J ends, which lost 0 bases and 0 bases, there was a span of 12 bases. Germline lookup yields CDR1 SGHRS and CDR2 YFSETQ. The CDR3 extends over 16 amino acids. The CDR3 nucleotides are TGCGCCAGCAGCTTGGCCTGGCAGGGGATGAACACTGAAGCTTTCTTT. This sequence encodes CASSLAWQGMNTEAFF.

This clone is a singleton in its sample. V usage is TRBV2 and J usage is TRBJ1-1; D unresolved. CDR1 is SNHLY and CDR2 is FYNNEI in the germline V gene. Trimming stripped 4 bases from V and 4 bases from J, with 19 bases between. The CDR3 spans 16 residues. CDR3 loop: CASSVNPPGLSTEAFF. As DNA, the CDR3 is TGTGCCAGCAGTGTTAACCCCCCCGGACTGAGCACTGAAGCTTTCTTT.

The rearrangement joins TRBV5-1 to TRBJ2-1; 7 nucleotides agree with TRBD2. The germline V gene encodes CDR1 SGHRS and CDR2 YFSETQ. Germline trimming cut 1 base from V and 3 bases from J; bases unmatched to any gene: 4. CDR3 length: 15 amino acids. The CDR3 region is CASSLSTSDYNEQFF. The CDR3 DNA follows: TGCGCCAGCAGCTTGTCAACTAGCGACTACAATGAGCAGTTCTTC.

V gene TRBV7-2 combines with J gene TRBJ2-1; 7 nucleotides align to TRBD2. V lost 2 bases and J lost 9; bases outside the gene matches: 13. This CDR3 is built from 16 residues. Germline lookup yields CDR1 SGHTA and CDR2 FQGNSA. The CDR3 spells CASSLSAGDVHGEQFF. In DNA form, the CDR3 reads TGTGCCAGCAGCTTATCGGCGGGAGATGTTCACGGTGAGCAGTTCTTC.

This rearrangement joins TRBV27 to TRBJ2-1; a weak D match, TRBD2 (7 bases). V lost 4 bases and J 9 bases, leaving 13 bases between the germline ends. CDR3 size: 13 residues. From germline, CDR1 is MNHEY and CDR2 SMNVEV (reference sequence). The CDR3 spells CASSSGGGVEQFF. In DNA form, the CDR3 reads TGTGCCAGCAGTTCAGGAGGGGGGGTTGAGCAGTTCTTC.

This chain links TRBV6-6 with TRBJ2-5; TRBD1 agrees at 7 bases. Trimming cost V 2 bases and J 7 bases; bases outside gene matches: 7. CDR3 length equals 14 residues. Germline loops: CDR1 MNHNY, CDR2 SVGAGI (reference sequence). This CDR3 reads CASSYNRGSTTQYF. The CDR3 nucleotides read TGTGCCAGCAGTTACAACAGGGGATCTACGACCCAGTACTTC.

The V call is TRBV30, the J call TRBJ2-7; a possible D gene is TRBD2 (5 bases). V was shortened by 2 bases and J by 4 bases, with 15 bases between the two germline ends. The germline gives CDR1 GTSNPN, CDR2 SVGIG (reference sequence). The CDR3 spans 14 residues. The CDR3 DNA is TGTGCCTGGAGTACGGTAGCGACAATATACGAGCAGTACTTC. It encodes CAWSTVATIYEQYF. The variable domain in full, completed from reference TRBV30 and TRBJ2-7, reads SQTIHQWPATLVQPVGSPLSLECTVEGTSNPNLYWYRQAAGRGLQLLFYSVGIGQISSEVPQNLSASRPQDRQFILSSKKLLLSDSGFYLCAWSTVATIYEQYFGPGTRLTVT.